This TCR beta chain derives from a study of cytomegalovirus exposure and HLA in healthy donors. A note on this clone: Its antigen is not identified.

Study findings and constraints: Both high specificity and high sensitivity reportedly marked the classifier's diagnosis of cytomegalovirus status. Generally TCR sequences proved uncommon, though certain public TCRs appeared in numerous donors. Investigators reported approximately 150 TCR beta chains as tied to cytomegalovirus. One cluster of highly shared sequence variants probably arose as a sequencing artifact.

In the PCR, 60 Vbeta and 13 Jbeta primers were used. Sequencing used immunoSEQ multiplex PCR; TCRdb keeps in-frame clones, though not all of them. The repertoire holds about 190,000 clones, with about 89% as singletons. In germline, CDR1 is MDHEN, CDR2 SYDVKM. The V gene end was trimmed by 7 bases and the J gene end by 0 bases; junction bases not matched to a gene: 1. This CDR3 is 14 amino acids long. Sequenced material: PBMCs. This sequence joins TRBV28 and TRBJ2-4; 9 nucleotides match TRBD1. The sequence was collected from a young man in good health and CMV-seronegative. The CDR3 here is CASMTGGAKNIQYF. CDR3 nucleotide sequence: TGTGCCAGCATGACAGGGGGAGCCAAAAACATTCAGTACTTC.